The following is a T cell receptor beta chain sequence with its context. This sample was taken from a study of CD8 T cell repertoires and HIV-1 epitope variants. The CDR3 is 15 residues long. Deletions cut 1 base from V and 5 bases from J, with 12 bases between. Germline V gives CDR1 MNHNS, CDR2 SASEGT. Some clones are missing from TCRdb's copy, which holds only in-frame ones; the method was immunoSEQ multiplex PCR. The sample contains 90,000 or so clones, 70% to 75% of which appear only once. The source material was uncultured baseline CD8+ T cells from peripheral blood mononuclear cells (PBMCs). The TCR was taken from a male donor with HIV. V and J are TRBV6-1 and TRBJ1-5, with D possibly TRBD1 on 6 matching bases. The CDR3 sequence is CASSEVVGAYQPQHF. The CDR3 DNA reads TGTGCCAGCAGTGAAGTGGTGGGGGCGTATCAGCCCCAGCATTTT.